The 26 T cell receptor beta chains listed next were all sequenced from one sample in a study of blood T cell repertoires in COVID-19. Only in-frame clones appear in the TCRdb table, and some are missing; sequencing was by immunoSEQ multiplex PCR. The table records about 200,000 clones, 80% to 90% of them present only once. The sample was peripheral blood. The receptors come from a woman aged 80 or over with acute or convalescent COVID-19.

The genes are TRBV12-5 and TRBJ1-2, with TRBD1 matching over 7 bases. The CDR3 covers 13 residues. V dropped 6 bases and J dropped 2; count of bases not matched to a gene: 3. CDR1 and CDR2 from the germline V gene are LGHNT and FRNRAP. CDR3 DNA sequence: TGTGCTAGTGGATCGACAGGGAACTATGGCTACACCTTC. Protein sequence: CASGSTGNYGYTF. Looking up the rest from reference TRBV12-5 and TRBJ1-2 gives the full variable domain: DARVTQTPRHKVTEMGQEVTMRCQPILGHNTVFWYRQTMMQGLELLAYFRNRAPLDDSGMPKDRFSAEMPDATLATLKIQPSEPRDSAVYFCASGSTGNYGYTFGSGTRLTVV.

This rearrangement joins TRBV7-9 to TRBJ1-1; 9 bases fit TRBD1. V trimming: 5 bases; J trimming: 3 bases; junction bases outside the gene matches: 4. CDR3 length: 14 residues. Per germline, CDR1 SEHNR and CDR2 FQNEAQ (reference sequence). The CDR3 sequence is CASSEGQGDTEAFF. The CDR3 DNA reads TGTGCCAGCAGCGAGGGACAGGGAGACACTGAAGCTTTCTTT.

Only one count was recorded for this clone. The chain joins TRBV30 to TRBJ2-1; D might be TRBD2 (5 bases). Trimming removed 2 bases from V and 6 bases from J, with 11 bases in between. CDR3 length equals 13 residues. Per the germline V gene, CDR1 is GTSNPN and CDR2 is SVGIG (reference sequence). In DNA, the CDR3 is TGTGCCTGGAGTAGAGGGCATAGCAATGAGCAGTTCTTC. It yields the protein CAWSRGHSNEQFF.

This chain joins TRBV5-8 and TRBJ1-2; 8 bases agree with TRBD1. From germline, CDR1 is SGHTS and CDR2 YDEGEE. Losses at the gene ends were 5 bases for V and 8 bases for J; bases not matched to a gene: 8. This CDR3 is 13 amino acids long. This CDR3 is CASRSTDRGGYTF. The CDR3 bases are TGTGCCAGCAGGTCTACAGACAGGGGAGGCTACACCTTC.

The V gene is TRBV18, the J gene TRBJ1-6; TRBD1 might be the D (6 bases). The V gene's germline CDR1 is KGHSH and CDR2 LQKENI. V lost 6 bases to trimming and J lost 10 bases, with 16 bases between them. There are 14 residues in the CDR3. CDR3 in DNA: TGTGCCAGCTCCCCTGACTCAGGGGCCTCACCCCTCCACTTT. This encodes CASSPDSGASPLHF. Variable domain in full (rest from reference TRBV18 and TRBJ1-6): NAGVMQNPRHLVRRRGQEARLRCSPMKGHSHVYWYRQLPEEGLKFMVYLQKENIIDESGMPKERFSAEFPKEGPSILRIQQVVRGDSAAYFCASSPDSGASPLHFGNGTRLTVT.

The chain uses TRBV2 and TRBJ2-5; weak D call: TRBD2 (5 bases). Germline-derived CDR1 and CDR2 are SNHLY and FYNNEI. The V gene lost 7 bases and the J gene lost 5 bases, with 17 bases spanning the gap. The CDR3 extends over 14 amino acids. In DNA form, the CDR3 reads TGTGCCAGCACTATTTGGGGAGTGGGTGAGACCCAGTACTTC. Translating it yields CASTIWGVGETQYF.

As DNA, the CDR3 is TGCGCCAGCAGCCCCCTCGGGGGGGCGGGGACTGAAGCTTTCTTT. The encoded protein is CASSPLGGAGTEAFF. The V call is TRBV5-1, the J call TRBJ1-1, with D possibly matching TRBD1 (6 bases). Looked up from germline, CDR1 is SGHRS and CDR2 is YFSETQ. The CDR3 runs 15 residues. Between the trimmed V and J ends, which lost 4 bases and 5 bases, there was a span of 18 bases.

The chain recombines TRBV11-2 with TRBJ1-2; possible D gene TRBD1, 5 bases. Trimming pared 3 bases from V and 2 bases from J, leaving 13 bases between. The germline V gene has CDR1 SGHAT and CDR2 FQNNGV. The CDR3 loop spans 15 amino acids. The CDR3 region has the DNA TGTGCCAGCAGCTTTCCCGGGACTGGGAACTATGGCTACACCTTC. Its protein product is CASSFPGTGNYGYTF.

The rearrangement links TRBV7-3 to TRBJ2-3; D may be TRBD2 (5 bases). V lost 6 bases to trimming and J lost 4 bases, with 14 bases between them. The CDR3 runs to 14 residues. Germline values: CDR1 SGHTA, CDR2 FQGTGA. CDR3 DNA: TGTGCCAGCAGTCATGGACTGACGGCAGATACGCAGTATTTT. Its protein product is CASSHGLTADTQYF.

V and J are TRBV12-5 and TRBJ2-3; a weak D match, TRBD2 (5 bases). V lost 6 bases to trimming and J lost 0 bases, with 10 bases between them. The CDR3 has 14 residues. Germline CDR1 reads LGHNT; CDR2 reads FRNRAP. The DNA for the CDR3 is TGTGCTAGTGGACCCGGGGATAGCACAGATACGCAGTATTTT. It translates to CASGPGDSTDTQYF.

The chain joins TRBV5-1 to TRBJ2-3; 13 positions agree with TRBD2. Germline CDR1 SGHRS, CDR2 YFSETQ. The junction had 16 bases not matched to a gene; V was cut back by 4 bases and J by 2 bases. The CDR3 consists of 20 residues. The CDR3 sequence is CASSQVPGLAGSYDTDTQYF. CDR3 sequence (DNA): TGCGCCAGCAGCCAAGTTCCGGGACTAGCGGGGAGTTACGACACAGATACGCAGTATTTT.

V gene TRBV7-2 combines with J gene TRBJ2-7, with 10 positions matching TRBD1. Losses at the gene ends were 7 bases for V and 1 base for J; bases not matched to a gene: 4. The CDR3 contains 14 residues. Germline V gives CDR1 SGHTA, CDR2 FQGNSA. The CDR3 protein is CASISDRGSYEQYF. The CDR3 DNA follows: TGTGCCAGCATCTCGGACAGGGGGTCCTACGAGCAGTACTTC.

The chain joins TRBV10-1 to TRBJ2-7, with 11 bases lining up with TRBD2. In germline, CDR1 is WNHNN, CDR2 SYGVQD (reference sequence). The trim removed 6 bases at V and 2 bases at J, leaving 6 bases unmatched. This CDR3 region has 15 residues. The CDR3, as DNA: TGCGCCAGCAGGAGTGGGACTAGCGGTACCTACGAGCAGTACTTC. Amino acid sequence: CASRSGTSGTYEQYF.

The genes are TRBV7-9 and TRBJ1-6; D remains ambiguous. V lost 5 bases to trimming and J lost 8 bases, with 4 bases between them. This CDR3 contains 11 residues. The germline V gene has CDR1 SEHNR and CDR2 FQNEAQ (reference sequence). CDR3 in amino acids: CASSNYSPLHF. The CDR3 nucleotides read TGTGCCAGCAGCAACTATTCACCCCTCCACTTT.

CDR3 region: CATSRPEGRNEQFF. The CDR3 DNA follows: TGTGCCACCAGCCGCCCCGAGGGAAGAAATGAGCAGTTCTTC. This chain connects TRBV24-1 to TRBJ2-1; D perhaps matches TRBD2 (5 bases). Germline V gives CDR1 KGHDR, CDR2 SFDVKD. The CDR3 spans 14 residues. V lost 7 bases and J 7 bases, leaving 16 bases between the germline ends.

The gene calls are TRBV5-1 and TRBJ2-7, with 9 bases identical to TRBD1. This CDR3 comprises 14 residues. J lost 5 bases, V lost 4 bases, and 7 bases had no gene match. Germline CDR1 reads SGHRS; CDR2 reads YFSETQ. This CDR3 is CASSLRDRVDEQYF. The CDR3 DNA sequence: TGCGCCAGCAGCCTCCGGGACAGGGTCGACGAGCAGTACTTC.

There are a few counts of this clone. Here the CDR3 reads CATALEDRGSYNEQFF. The CDR3 nucleotides read TGTGCCACCGCCCTCGAGGACAGAGGATCCTACAATGAGCAGTTCTTC. The chain has TRBV24-1 and TRBJ2-1; the D gene is possibly TRBD1 (6 bases). The germline gives CDR1 KGHDR, CDR2 SFDVKD. The V gene lost 9 bases and the J gene lost 1 base, with 18 bases spanning the gap. The CDR3 is made up of 16 amino acids.

The V call is TRBV6-2 or TRBV6-3, the J call TRBJ2-4; 7 nucleotides align to TRBD1. The J segment lost 0 bases and the V segment lost 6 bases, leaving 5 bases of the junction unmatched. The CDR3 extends over 15 amino acids. In germline, CDR1 is MNHEY, CDR2 SVGEGT. The CDR3 protein is CASSGDSLAKNIQYF. DNA of the CDR3: TGTGCCAGCAGCGGGGACAGCCTAGCCAAAAACATTCAGTACTTC.

The V gene is TRBV2, the J gene TRBJ1-6; D gene unclear. Germline-derived CDR1 and CDR2 are SNHLY and FYNNEI. Trimming took off 6 bases at V and 8 bases at J, with 11 bases between the two ends. There are 13 residues in the CDR3. For the CDR3, the DNA is TGTGCCAGCAGGACCCTCGGGGATTCACCCCTCCACTTT. Residues: CASRTLGDSPLHF. Drawing the rest from reference TRBV2 and TRBJ1-6, the complete variable domain is EPEVTQTPSHQVTQMGQEVILRCVPISNHLYFYWYRQILGQKVEFLVSFYNNEISEKSEIFDDQFSVERPDGSNFTLKIRSTKLEDSAMYFCASRTLGDSPLHFGNGTRLTVT.

CDR3: CSVVGQRGSNEQFF. CDR3 nucleotides: TGCAGCGTCGTTGGGCAGCGGGGGAGCAATGAGCAGTTCTTC. The V and J genes are TRBV29-1 and TRBJ2-1, with 8 positions matching TRBD2. V shed 6 bases, J shed 6 bases, and the junction held 10 bases outside the gene matches. Germline V gene lookup returns CDR1 SQVTM and CDR2 ANQGSEA. This CDR3 has 14 residues.

The CDR3 DNA reads TGTGCCAGCAGCTTAGTCAGGGAGGGCGAAAAACTGTTTTTT. Its translation: CASSLVREGEKLFF. V is TRBV7-9 and J is TRBJ1-4; a weak D match, TRBD1 (5 bases). V lost 1 base to trimming and J lost 8 bases, with 11 bases between them. Germline V CDR1 and CDR2: SEHNR, FQNEAQ (reference sequence). CDR3 length: 14 residues.

This chain joins TRBV10-3 and TRBJ1-5, with unresolved D. V was clipped by 7 bases and J by 3 bases, with 10 bases between them. The V gene's germline CDR1 is ENHRY and CDR2 SYGVKD. The CDR3 has 13 residues. The CDR3 sequence is CAITGQFNQPQHF. DNA for the CDR3: TGTGCCATCACTGGGCAGTTCAATCAGCCCCAGCATTTT.

J is TRBJ1-6 and V is TRBV18; no reliable D call. The CDR3 consists of 17 residues. V dropped 6 bases and J dropped 0 bases, with 15 bases sitting between them. Germline assignment: CDR1 KGHSH and CDR2 LQKENI. The DNA for the CDR3 is TGTGCCAGCTCGCCGACTACAGTATTCTCCTATAATTCACCCCTCCACTTT. Protein sequence: CASSPTTVFSYNSPLHF.

This chain connects TRBV28 to TRBJ1-1; 9 bases match TRBD1. The V segment lost 3 bases and the J segment 1 base; nucleotides outside the gene matches: 3. CDR1 is MDHEN, CDR2 SYDVKM, per germline. This CDR3 contains 15 residues. The CDR3 DNA follows: TGTGCCAGCAGTTTTACAGGGGGCGGGAACACTGAAGCTTTCTTT. It specifies CASSFTGGGNTEAFF.

V gene TRBV24-1 combines with J gene TRBJ2-2, with D hard to call. Looked up from germline, CDR1 is KGHDR and CDR2 is SFDVKD. Trimming cost V 9 bases and J 7 bases, with 17 bases left between them. The CDR3 has 14 amino acids. CDR3 coding DNA: TGTGCCACCTTTCCCCTCCTAAGAGACGGGGAGCTGTTTTTT. Amino acid sequence: CATFPLLRDGELFF.

The chain is built from TRBV7-9 and TRBJ1-2, with 7 bases fitting TRBD1. The CDR3 consists of 14 residues. J lost 9 bases, V lost 5 bases, and 12 bases had no gene match. From germline, CDR1 is SEHNR and CDR2 FQNEAQ (reference sequence). CDR3 residues: CASSPEGAFRSYTF. The CDR3 region has the DNA TGTGCCAGCAGCCCCGAGGGGGCCTTTCGCAGCTACACCTTC.